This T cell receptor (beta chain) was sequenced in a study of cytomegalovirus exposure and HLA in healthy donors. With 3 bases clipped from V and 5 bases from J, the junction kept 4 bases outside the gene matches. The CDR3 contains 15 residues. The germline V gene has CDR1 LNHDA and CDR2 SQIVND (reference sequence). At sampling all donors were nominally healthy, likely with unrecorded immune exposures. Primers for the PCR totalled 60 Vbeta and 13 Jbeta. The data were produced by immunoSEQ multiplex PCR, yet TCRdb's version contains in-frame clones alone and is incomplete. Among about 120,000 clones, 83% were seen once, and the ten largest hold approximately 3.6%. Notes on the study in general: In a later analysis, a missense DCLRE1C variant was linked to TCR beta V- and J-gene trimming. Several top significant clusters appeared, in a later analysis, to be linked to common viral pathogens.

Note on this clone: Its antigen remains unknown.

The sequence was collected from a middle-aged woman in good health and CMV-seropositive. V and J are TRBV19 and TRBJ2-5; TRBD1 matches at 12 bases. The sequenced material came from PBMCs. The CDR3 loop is CASSIVGTGGETQYF. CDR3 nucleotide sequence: TGTGCCAGTAGTATCGTCGGGACAGGGGGCGAGACCCAGTACTTC.